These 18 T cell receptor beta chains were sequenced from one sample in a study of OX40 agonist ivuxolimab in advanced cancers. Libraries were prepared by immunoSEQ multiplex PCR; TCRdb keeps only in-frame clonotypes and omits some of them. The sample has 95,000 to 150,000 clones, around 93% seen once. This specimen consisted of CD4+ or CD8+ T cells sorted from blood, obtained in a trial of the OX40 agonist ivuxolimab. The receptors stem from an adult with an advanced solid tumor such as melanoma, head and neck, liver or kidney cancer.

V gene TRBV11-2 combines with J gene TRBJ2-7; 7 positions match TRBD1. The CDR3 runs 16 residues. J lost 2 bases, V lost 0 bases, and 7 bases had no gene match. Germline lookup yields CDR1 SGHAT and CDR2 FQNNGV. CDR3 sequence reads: CASSLDWTGATYEQYF. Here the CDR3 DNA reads TGTGCCAGCAGCTTAGATTGGACAGGTGCTACCTACGAGCAGTACTTC.

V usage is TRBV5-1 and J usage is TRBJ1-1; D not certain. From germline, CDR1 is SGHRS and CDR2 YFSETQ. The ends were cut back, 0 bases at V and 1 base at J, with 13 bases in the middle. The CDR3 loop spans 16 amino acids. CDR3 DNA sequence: TGCGCCAGCAGCTTGGAAGGCTTATTGAGGAACACTGAAGCTTTCTTT. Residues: CASSLEGLLRNTEAFF.

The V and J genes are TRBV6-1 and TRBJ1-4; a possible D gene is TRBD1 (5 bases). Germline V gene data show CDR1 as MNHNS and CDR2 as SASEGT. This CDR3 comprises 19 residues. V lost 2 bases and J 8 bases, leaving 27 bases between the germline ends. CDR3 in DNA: TGTGCCAGCAGTGAACTGACAAGCAGAGGGACCACTCTTGGAGAAAAACTGTTTTTT. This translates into CASSELTSRGTTLGEKLFF.

The CDR3 reads CASSQGRDRGYNEQFF. Written as DNA, the CDR3 is TGCGCCAGCAGCCAAGGAAGGGACAGGGGCTACAATGAGCAGTTCTTC. The chain links TRBV4-1 to TRBJ2-1, with 10 bases that match TRBD1. CDR1 MGHRA and CDR2 YSYEKL come from the germline V gene. V dropped 1 base and J dropped 3; count of bases not matched to a gene: 3. The CDR3 extends over 16 amino acids.

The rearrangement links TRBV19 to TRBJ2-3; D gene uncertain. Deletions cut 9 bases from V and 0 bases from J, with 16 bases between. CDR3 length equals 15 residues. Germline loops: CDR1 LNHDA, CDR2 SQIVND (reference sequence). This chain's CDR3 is CASRKWTDSTDTQYF. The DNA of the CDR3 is TGTGCCAGCCGAAAATGGACGGACAGCACAGATACGCAGTATTTT.

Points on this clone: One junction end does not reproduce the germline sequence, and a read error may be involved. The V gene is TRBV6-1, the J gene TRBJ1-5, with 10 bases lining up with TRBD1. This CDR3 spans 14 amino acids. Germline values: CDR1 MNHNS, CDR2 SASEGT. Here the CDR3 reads CASTLGQGVQAQHF. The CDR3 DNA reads TGTGCCAGCACCTTAGGACAGGGGGTTCAGGCCCAGCATTTT.

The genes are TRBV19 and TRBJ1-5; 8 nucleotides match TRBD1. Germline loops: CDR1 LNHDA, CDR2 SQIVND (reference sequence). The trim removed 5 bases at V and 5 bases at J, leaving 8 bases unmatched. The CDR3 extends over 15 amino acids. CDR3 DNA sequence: TGTGCCAGTAGTGTTGACAGGGGCTATCATCAGCCCCAGCATTTT. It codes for CASSVDRGYHQPQHF.

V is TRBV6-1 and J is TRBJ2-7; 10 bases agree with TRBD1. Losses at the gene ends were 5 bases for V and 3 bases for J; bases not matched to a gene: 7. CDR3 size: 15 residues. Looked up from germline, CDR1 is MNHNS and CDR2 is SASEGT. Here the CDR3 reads CASSRGGQGLYEQYF. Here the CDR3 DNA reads TGTGCCAGCAGTAGGGGGGGACAGGGGCTCTACGAGCAGTACTTC.

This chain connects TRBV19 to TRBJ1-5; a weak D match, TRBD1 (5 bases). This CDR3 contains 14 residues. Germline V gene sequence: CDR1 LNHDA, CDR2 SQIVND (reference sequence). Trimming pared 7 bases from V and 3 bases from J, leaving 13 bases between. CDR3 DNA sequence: TGTGCCAGTACCCGAGAGGGGATCAATCAGCCCCAGCATTTT. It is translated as CASTREGINQPQHF.

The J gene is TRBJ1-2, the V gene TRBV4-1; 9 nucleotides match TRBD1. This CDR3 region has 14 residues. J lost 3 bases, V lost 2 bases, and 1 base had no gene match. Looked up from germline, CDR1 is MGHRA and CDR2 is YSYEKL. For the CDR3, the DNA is TGCGCCAGCAGCCAAACAGGGGGCTACTATGGCTACACCTTC. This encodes CASSQTGGYYGYTF.

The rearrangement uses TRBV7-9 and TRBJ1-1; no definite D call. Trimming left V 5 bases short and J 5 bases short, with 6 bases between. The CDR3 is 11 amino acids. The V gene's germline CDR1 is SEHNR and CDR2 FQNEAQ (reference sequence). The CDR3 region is CASSPGTEAFF. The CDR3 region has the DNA TGTGCCAGCAGCCCCGGTACTGAAGCTTTCTTT.

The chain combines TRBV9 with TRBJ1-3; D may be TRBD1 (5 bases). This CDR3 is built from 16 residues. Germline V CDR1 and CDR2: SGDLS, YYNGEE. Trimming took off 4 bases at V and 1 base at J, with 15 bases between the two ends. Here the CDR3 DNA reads TGTGCCAGCAGCACTCGTTTGGGGCAGTCTGGAAACACCATATATTTT. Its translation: CASSTRLGQSGNTIYF.

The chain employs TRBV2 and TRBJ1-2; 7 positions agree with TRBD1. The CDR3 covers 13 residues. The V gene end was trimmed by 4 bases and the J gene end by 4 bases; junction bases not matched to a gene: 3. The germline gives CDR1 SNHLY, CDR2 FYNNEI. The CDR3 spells CASSAGGSYGYTF. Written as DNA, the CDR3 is TGTGCCAGCAGTGCAGGGGGTAGCTATGGCTACACCTTC.

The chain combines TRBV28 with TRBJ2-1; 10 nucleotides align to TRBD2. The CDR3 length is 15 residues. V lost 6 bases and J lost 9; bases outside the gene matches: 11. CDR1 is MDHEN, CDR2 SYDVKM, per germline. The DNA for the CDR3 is TGTGCCAGCAGCTCTAGCGGGGGTAACTGGCGTGAGCAGTTCTTC. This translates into CASSSSGGNWREQFF.

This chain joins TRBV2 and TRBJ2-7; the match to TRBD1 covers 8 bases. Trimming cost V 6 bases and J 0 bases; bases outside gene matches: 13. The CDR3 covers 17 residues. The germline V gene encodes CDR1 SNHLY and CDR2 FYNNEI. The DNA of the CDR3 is TGTGCCAGCAGCGACTCAATGACAGGGGTAAACTCCTACGAGCAGTACTTC. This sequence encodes CASSDSMTGVNSYEQYF.

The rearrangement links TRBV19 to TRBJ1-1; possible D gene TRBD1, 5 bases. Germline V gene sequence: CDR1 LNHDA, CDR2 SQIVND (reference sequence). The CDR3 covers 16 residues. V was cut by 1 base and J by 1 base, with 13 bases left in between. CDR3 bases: TGTGCCAGTAGTATAGGAGGGGCGCGGGGGAACACTGAAGCTTTCTTT. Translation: CASSIGGARGNTEAFF. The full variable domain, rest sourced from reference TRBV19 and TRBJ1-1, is DGGITQSPKYLFRKEGQNVTLSCEQNLNHDAMYWYRQDPGQGLRLIYYSQIVNDFQKGDIAEGYSVSREKKESFPLTVTSAQKNPTAFYLCASSIGGARGNTEAFFGQGTRLTVV.

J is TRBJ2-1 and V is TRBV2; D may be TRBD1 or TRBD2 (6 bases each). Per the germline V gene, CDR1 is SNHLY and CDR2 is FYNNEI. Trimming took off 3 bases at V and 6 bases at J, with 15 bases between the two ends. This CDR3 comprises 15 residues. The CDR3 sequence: CASSEPGASFNEQFF. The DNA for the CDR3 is TGTGCCAGCAGTGAGCCGGGGGCCTCATTCAATGAGCAGTTCTTC.

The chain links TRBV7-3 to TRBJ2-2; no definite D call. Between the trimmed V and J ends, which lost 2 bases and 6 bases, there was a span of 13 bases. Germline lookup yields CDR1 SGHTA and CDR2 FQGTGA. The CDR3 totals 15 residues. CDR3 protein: CASSLSSNGAGELFF. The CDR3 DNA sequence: TGTGCCAGCAGCTTATCCTCTAATGGGGCCGGGGAGCTGTTTTTT.